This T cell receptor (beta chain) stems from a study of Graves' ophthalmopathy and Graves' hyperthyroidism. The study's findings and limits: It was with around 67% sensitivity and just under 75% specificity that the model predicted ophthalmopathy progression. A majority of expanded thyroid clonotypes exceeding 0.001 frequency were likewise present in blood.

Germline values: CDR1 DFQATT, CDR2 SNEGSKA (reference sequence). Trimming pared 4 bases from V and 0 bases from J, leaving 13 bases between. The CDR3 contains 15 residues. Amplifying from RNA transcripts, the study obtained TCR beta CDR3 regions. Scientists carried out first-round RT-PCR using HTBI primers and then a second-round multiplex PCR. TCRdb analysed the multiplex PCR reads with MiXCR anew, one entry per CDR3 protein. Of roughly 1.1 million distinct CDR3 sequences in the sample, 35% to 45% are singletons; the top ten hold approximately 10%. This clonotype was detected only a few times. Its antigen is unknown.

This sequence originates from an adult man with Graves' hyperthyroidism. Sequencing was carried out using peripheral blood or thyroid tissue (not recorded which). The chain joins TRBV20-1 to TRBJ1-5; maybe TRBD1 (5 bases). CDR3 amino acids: CSAKNQGYSNQPQHF. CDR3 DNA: TGCAGTGCTAAAAACCAGGGTTATAGCAATCAGCCCCAGCATTTT.